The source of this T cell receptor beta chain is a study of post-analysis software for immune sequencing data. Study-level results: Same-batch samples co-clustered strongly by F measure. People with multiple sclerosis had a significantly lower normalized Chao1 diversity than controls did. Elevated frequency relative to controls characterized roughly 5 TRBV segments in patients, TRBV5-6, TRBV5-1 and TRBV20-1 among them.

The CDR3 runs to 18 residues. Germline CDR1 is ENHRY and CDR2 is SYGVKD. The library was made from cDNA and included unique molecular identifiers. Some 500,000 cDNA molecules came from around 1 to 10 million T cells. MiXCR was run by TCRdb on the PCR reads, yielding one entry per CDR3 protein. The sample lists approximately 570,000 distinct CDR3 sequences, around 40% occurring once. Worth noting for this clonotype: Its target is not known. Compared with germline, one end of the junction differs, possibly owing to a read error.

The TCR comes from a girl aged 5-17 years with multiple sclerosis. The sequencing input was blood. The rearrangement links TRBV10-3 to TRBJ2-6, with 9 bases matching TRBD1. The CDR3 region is CAIGESDRGFSGANVRTF. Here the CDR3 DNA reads TGTGCCATCGGTGAGTCGGACAGGGGATTCTCTGGGGCCAACGTCCGGACTTTC.